This TCR beta chain was observed in a study of chemoradiotherapy in HPV16-positive cancers (dated by TCRdb to between 2020 and 2023). About the investigation overall: Functional T-cell assays on cells from two HPV16-positive patients defined candidate HPV-specific T-cell clones and common TCR motifs. TCR repertoires from some 90 patients with HPV-related cancers were then used to track the candidate HPV-specific TCRs and motifs. The study asked whether T-cell immunity to the HPV oncoproteins E6 and E7 changes during chemoradiotherapy and whether this immunity affects survival. The full study reports these points: Improved recurrence-free survival in HPV16-positive patients was associated with expansion of HPV-responsive T cells during chemoradiotherapy. The survival association was reported for HPV16-positive patients, and the functional definition of HPV-specific T cells was derived from only two HPV16-positive patients. Expansion of candidate HPV-specific clones and E7-related TCR motifs was observed in the tumor microenvironment during treatment, whereas no such expansion was observed for non-HPV-specific T cells.

With respect to this clone: Its specific antigen is unknown. The sample holds no much larger clone one base away, and base qualities are not on file.

The germline V gene (reference sequence) supplies CDR1 SGHNT and CDR2 YYREEE. The junction shows trimming of 0 bases on V and 8 bases on J, and the gene matches do not reach 9 bases of it. The CDR3 runs 15 amino acids, cysteine and phenylalanine included. The read is trimmed to its CDR3 DNA, 45 bases read in frame from base 1. Repertoires were sampled multiple times during chemoradiotherapy, which allowed clonal expansion in the tumor microenvironment to be followed. Libraries came from the immunoSEQ multiplex PCR assay. The table comes from immuneACCESS by way of TCRdb, which keeps in-frame sequences with V and J called. Part of the clones is missing from these tables; in studies checked, under half for an unresolved V gene and the rest for unknown reasons. The sample has approximately 12,000 clones on record, 91% of them singletons. Of the sample, about 1.7% falls within the top ten clones.

This clonotype originated in a human donor with HPV-associated anogenital cancer. Source: blood, taken from a patient who underwent chemoradiotherapy. The receptor chain draws on TRBV5-4 and TRBJ1-2, with 8 bases aligning to TRBD1. This receptor has the CDR3 CASSLGGTGLKGYTF. The DNA sequence is TGTGCCAGCAGCTTGGGGGGGACAGGTTTAAAAGGCTACACCTTC.